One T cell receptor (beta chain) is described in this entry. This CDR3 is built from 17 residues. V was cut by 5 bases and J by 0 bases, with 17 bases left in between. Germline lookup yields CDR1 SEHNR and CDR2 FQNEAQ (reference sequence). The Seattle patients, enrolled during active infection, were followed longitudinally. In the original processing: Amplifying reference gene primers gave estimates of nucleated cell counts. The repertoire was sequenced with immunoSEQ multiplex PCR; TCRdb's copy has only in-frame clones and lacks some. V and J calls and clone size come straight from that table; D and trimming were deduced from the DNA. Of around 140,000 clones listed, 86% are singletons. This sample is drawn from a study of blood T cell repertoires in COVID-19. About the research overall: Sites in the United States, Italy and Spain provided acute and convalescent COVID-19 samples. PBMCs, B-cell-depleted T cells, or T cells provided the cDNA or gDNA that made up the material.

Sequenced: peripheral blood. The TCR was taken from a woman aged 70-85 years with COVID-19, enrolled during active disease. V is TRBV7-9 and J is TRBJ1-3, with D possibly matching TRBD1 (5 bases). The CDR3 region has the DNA TGTGCCAGCAGCGAAGCTACCGACAGATACTCTGGAAACACCATATATTTT. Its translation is CASSEATDRYSGNTIYF.